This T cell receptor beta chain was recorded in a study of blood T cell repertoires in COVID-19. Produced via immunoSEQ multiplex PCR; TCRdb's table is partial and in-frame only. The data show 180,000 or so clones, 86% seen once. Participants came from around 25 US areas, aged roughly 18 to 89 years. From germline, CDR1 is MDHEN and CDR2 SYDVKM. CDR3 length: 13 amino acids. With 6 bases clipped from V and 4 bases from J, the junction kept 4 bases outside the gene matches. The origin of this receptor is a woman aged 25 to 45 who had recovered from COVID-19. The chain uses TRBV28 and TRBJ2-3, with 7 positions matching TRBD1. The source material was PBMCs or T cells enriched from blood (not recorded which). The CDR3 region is CASSLQGSDTQYF. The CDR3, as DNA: TGTGCCAGCAGCCTACAGGGGTCAGATACGCAGTATTTT.